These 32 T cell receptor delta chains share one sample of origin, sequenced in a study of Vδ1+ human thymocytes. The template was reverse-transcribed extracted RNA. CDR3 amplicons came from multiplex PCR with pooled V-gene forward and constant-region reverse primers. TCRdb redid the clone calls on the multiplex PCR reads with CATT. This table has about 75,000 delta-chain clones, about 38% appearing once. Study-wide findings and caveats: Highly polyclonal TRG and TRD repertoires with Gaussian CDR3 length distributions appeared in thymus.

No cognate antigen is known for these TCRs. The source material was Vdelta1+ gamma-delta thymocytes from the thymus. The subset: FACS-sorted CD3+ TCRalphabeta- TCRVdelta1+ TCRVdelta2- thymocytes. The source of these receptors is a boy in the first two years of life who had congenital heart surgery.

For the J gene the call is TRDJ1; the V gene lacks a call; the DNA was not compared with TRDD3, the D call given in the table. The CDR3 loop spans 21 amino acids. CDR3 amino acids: CARGRTSYSGGYRFSRDKLIF. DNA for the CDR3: TGTGCTCGTGGTCGGACTTCCTACTCTGGGGGATACCGCTTTTCGCGCGATAAACTCATCTTT.

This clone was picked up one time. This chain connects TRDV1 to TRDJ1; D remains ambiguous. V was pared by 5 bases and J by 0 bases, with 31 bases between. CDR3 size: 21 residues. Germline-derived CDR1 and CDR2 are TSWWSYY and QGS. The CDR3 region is CALGPVKASSPLPANTDKLIF. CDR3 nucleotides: TGTGCTCTTGGGCCTGTCAAGGCCTCCTCACCGCTCCCCGCAAACACCGATAAACTCATCTTT.

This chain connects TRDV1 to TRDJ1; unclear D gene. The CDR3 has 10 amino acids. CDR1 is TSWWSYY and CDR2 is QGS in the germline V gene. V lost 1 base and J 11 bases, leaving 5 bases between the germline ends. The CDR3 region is CALGEQRLIF. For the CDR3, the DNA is TGTGCTCTTGGGGAACAGAGGCTCATCTTT.

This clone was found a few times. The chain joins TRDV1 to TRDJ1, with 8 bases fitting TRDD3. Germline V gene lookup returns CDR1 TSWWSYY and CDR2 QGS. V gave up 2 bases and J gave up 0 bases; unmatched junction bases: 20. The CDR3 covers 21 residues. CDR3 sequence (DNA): TGTGCTCTTGGGGAATTAGGACGTAAGGGGGATATGGGGTCGTACACCGATAAACTCATCTTT. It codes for CALGELGRKGDMGSYTDKLIF.

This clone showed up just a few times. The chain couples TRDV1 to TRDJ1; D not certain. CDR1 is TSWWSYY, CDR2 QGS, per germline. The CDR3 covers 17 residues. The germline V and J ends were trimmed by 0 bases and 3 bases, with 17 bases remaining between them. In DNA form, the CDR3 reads TGTGCTCTTGGGGAACTAGAATCAGCCCCATCCCCCGATAAACTCATCTTT. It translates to CALGELESAPSPDKLIF.

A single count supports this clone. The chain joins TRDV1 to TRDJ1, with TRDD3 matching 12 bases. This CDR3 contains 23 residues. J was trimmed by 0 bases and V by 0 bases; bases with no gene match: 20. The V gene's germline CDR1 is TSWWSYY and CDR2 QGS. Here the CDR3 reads CALGELIRCGTGGYSAYTDKLIF. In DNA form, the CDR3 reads TGTGCTCTTGGGGAACTAATCCGATGCGGGACTGGGGGATACAGTGCGTACACCGATAAACTCATCTTT.

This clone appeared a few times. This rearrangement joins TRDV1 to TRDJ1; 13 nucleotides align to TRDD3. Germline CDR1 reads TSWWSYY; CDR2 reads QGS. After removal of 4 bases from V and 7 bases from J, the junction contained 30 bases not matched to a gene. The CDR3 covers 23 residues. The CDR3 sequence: CALGAPGRPSYNTLGDTIGKLIF. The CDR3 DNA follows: TGTGCTCTTGGGGCCCCAGGACGGCCTTCCTACAATACACTGGGGGATACGATTGGTAAACTCATCTTT.

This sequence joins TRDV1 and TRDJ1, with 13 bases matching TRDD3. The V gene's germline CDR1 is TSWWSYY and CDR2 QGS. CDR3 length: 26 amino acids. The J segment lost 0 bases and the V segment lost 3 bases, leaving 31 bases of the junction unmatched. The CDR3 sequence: CALGDGFPLYWGIRERRLMYTDKLIF. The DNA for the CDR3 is TGTGCTCTTGGGGATGGGTTCCCGTTGTACTGGGGGATACGCGAACGACGTTTAATGTACACCGATAAACTCATCTTT.

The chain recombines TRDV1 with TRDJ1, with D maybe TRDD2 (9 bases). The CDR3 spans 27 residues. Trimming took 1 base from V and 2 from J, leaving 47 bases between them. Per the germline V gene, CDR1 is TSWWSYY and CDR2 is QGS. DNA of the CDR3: TGTGCTCTTGGGGAACCCATAATCCCTTCCTACGACGTCGGAAAGGTCTGGGGGAGGAATTTAACCGATAAACTCATCTTT. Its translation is CALGEPIIPSYDVGKVWGRNLTDKLIF.

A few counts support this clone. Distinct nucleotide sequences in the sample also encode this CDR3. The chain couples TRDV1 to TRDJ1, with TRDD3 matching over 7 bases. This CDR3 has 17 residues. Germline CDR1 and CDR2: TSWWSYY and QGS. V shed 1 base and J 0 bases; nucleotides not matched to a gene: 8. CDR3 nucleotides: TGTGCTCTTGGGGAACGCTATGGGGGACAGTACACCGATAAACTCATCTTT. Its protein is CALGERYGGQYTDKLIF.

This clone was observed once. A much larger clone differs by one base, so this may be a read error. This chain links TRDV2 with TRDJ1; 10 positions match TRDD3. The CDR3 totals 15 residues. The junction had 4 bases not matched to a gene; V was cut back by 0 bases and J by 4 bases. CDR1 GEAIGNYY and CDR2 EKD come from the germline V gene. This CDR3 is CACDTDWGISDKLIF. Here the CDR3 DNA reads TGTGCCTGTGACACCGACTGGGGGATCAGCGATAAACTCATCTTT.

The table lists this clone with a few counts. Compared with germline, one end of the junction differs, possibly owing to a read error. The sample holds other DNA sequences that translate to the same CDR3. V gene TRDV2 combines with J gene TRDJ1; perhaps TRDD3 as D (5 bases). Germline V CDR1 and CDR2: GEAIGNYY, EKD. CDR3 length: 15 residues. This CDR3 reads CACDRGAPWTDKLIF. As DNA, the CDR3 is TGTGCCTGTGACAGGGGGGCTCCGTGGACCGATAAGCTCATCTTT.

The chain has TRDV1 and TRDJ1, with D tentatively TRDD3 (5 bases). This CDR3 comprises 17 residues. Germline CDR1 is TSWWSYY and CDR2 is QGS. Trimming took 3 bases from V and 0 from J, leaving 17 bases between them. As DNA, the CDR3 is TGTGCTCTTGGGGATAGGAGGGATCCTGGGTACACCGATAAACTCATCTTT. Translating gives CALGDRRDPGYTDKLIF.

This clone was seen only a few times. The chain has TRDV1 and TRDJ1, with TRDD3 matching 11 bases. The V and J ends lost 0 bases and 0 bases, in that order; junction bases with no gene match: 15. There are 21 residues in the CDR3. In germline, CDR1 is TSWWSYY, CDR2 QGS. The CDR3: CALGELGVAGGYLLYTDKLIF. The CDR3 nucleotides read TGTGCTCTTGGGGAACTAGGTGTCGCTGGGGGATACCTCCTGTACACCGATAAACTCATCTTT.

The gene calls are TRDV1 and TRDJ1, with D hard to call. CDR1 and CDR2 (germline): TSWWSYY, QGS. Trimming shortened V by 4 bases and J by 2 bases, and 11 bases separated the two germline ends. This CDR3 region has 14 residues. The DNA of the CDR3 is TGTGCTCTTGGGGGGACTCTCACGACCGATAAACTCATCTTT. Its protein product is CALGGTLTTDKLIF.

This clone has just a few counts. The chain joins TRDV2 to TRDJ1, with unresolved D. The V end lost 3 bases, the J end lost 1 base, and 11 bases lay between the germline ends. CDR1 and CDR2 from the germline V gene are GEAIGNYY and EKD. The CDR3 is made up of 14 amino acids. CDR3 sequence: CACDWLDCTDKLIF. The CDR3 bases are TGTGCCTGTGACTGGCTGGATTGCACCGATAAACTCATCTTT.

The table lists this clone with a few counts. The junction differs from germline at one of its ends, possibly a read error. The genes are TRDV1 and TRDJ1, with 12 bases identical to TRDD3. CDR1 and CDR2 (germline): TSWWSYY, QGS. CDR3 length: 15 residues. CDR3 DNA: TGCGCTCTCAGACTGGGGGATACTTACACCGATAAACTCATCTTT. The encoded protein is CALRLGDTYTDKLIF.

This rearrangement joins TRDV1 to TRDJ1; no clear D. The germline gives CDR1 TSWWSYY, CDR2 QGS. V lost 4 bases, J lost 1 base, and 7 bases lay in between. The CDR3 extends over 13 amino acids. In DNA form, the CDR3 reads TGTGCTCTTGGGGGCGGACCCACCGATAAACTCATCTTT. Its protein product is CALGGGPTDKLIF.

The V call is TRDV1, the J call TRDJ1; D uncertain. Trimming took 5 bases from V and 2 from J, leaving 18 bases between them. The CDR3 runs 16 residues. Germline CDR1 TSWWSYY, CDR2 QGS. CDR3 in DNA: TGTGCTCTTGGGTCATGCCGGCATTATTATACCGATAAACTCATCTTT. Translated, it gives CALGSCRHYYTDKLIF.

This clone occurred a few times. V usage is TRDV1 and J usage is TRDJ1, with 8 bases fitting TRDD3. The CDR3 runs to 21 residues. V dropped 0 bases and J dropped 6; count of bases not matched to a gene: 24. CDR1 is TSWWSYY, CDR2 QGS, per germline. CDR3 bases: TGTGCTCTTGGGGAACTTACTGACTGGGGGGCGTTAGGTGGTCTACACTATAAACTCATCTTT. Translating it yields CALGELTDWGALGGLHYKLIF.

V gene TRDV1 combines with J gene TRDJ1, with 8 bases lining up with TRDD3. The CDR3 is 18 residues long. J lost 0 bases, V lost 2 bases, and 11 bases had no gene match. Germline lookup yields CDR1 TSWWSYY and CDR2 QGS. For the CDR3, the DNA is TGTGCTCTTGGGGAAAGGCGGGGATACTGGGGGTACACCGATAAACTCATCTTT. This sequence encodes CALGERRGYWGYTDKLIF.

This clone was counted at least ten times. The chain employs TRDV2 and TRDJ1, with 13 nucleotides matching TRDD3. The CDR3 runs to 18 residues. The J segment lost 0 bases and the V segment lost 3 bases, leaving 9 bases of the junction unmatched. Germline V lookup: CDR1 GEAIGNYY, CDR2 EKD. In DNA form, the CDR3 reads TGTGCCTGTGACCAAGGTACTGGGGGATACGCGTACACCGATAAACTCATCTTT. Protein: CACDQGTGGYAYTDKLIF.

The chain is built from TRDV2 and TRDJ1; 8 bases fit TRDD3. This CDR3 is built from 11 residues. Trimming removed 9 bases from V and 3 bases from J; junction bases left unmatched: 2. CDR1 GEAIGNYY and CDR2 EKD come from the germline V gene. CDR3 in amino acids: CATGGPDKLIF. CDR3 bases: TGTGCCACTGGGGGGCCCGATAAACTCATCTTT.

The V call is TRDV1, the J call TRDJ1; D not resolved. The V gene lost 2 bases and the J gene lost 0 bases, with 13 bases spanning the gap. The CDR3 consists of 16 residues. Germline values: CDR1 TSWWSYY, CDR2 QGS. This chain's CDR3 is CALGETLLRYTDKLIF. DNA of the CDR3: TGTGCTCTTGGGGAAACACTCCTTAGGTACACCGATAAACTCATCTTT.

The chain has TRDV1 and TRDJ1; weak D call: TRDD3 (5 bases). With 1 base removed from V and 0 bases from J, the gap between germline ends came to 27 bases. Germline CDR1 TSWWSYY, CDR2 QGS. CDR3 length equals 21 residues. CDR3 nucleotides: TGTGCTCTTGGGGAACGGAGCCCGGAATATGCGGGGGTCCGGTACACCGATAAACTCATCTTT. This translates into CALGERSPEYAGVRYTDKLIF.

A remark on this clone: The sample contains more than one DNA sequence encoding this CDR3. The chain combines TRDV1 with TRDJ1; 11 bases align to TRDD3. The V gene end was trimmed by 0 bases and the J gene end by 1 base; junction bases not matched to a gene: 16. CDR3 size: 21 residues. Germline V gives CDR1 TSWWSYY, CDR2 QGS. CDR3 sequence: CALGELRPLRGGYATTDKLIF. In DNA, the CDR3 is TGTGCTCTTGGGGAACTCCGTCCCCTACGTGGGGGATACGCCACCACCGATAAACTCATCTTT.

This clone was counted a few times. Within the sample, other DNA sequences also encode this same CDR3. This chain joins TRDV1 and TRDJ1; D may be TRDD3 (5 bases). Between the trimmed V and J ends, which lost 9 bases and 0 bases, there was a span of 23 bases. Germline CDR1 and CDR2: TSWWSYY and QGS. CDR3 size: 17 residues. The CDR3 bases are TGTGCTCTCCTGGAACGGGGAATATTAGTGGACACCGATAAACTCATCTTT. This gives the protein CALLERGILVDTDKLIF.

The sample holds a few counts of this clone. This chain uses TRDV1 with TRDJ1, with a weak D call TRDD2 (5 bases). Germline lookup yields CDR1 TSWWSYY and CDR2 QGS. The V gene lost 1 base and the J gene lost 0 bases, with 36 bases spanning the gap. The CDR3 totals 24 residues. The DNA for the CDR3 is TGTGCTCTTGGGGAACCTTCCCTACCTACTTTACGCGGACTATCAACGGCTTACACCGATAAACTCATCTTT. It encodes CALGEPSLPTLRGLSTAYTDKLIF.

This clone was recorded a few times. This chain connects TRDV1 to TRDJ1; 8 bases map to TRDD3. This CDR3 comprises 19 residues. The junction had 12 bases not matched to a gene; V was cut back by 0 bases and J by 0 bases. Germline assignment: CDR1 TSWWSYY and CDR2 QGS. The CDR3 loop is CALGELGSFNWGYTDKLIF. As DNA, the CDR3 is TGTGCTCTTGGGGAACTAGGTAGTTTCAACTGGGGGTACACCGATAAACTCATCTTT.

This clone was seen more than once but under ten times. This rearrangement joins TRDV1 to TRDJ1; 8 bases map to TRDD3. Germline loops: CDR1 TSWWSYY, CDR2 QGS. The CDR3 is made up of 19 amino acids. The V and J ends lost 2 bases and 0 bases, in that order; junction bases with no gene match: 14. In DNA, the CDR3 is TGTGCTCTTGGGGAAAAGGTAACCTGGGGGAAAAAGTACACCGATAAACTCATCTTT. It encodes CALGEKVTWGKKYTDKLIF.

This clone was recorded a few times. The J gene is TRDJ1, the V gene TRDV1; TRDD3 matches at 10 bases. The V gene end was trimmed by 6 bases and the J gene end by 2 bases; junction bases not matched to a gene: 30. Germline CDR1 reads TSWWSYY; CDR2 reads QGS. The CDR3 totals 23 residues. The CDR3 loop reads CALGLTGRTGGFIPWTETDKLIF. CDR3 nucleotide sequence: TGTGCTCTTGGCCTAACGGGCAGAACTGGGGGATTTATCCCCTGGACTGAGACCGATAAACTCATCTTT.

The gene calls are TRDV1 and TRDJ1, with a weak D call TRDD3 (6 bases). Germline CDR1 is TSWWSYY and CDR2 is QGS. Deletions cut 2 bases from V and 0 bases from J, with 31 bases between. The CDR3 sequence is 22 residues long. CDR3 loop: CALGEVWFRGEDLPLYTDKLIF. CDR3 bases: TGTGCTCTTGGGGAAGTCTGGTTTAGGGGGGAGGACTTACCTTTGTACACCGATAAACTCATCTTT.